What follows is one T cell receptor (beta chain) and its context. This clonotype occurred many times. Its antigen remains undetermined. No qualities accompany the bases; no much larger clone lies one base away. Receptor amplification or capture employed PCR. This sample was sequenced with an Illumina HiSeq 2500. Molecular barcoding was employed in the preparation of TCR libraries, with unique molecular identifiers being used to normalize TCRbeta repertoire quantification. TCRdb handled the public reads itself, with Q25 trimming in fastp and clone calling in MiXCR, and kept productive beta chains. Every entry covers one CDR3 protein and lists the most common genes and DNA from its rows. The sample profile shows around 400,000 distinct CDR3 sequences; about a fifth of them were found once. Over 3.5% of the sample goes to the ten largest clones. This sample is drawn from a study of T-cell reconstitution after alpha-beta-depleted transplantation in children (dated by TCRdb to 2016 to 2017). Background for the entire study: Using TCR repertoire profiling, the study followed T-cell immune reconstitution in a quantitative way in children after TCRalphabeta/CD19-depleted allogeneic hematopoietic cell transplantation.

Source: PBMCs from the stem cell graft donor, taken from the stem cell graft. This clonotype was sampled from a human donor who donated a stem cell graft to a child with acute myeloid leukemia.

The CDR3 loop reads CAWRRGEDSPLHF. DNA sequence: TGTGCCTGGAGAAGGGGAGAGGATTCACCCCTCCACTTT. The chain is assembled from TRBV30 and TRBJ1-6; TRBD1 could be the D gene, as 5 bases match. V is clipped by 3 bases and J by 8 bases, and the sequence between their germline boundaries is 11 bases long. Its CDR3 holds 13 amino acids, cysteine through phenylalanine. Here the CDR3 DNA is all that survives: 39 bases in frame from base 1. The germline V gene (reference sequence) supplies CDR1 GTSNPN and CDR2 SVGIG.